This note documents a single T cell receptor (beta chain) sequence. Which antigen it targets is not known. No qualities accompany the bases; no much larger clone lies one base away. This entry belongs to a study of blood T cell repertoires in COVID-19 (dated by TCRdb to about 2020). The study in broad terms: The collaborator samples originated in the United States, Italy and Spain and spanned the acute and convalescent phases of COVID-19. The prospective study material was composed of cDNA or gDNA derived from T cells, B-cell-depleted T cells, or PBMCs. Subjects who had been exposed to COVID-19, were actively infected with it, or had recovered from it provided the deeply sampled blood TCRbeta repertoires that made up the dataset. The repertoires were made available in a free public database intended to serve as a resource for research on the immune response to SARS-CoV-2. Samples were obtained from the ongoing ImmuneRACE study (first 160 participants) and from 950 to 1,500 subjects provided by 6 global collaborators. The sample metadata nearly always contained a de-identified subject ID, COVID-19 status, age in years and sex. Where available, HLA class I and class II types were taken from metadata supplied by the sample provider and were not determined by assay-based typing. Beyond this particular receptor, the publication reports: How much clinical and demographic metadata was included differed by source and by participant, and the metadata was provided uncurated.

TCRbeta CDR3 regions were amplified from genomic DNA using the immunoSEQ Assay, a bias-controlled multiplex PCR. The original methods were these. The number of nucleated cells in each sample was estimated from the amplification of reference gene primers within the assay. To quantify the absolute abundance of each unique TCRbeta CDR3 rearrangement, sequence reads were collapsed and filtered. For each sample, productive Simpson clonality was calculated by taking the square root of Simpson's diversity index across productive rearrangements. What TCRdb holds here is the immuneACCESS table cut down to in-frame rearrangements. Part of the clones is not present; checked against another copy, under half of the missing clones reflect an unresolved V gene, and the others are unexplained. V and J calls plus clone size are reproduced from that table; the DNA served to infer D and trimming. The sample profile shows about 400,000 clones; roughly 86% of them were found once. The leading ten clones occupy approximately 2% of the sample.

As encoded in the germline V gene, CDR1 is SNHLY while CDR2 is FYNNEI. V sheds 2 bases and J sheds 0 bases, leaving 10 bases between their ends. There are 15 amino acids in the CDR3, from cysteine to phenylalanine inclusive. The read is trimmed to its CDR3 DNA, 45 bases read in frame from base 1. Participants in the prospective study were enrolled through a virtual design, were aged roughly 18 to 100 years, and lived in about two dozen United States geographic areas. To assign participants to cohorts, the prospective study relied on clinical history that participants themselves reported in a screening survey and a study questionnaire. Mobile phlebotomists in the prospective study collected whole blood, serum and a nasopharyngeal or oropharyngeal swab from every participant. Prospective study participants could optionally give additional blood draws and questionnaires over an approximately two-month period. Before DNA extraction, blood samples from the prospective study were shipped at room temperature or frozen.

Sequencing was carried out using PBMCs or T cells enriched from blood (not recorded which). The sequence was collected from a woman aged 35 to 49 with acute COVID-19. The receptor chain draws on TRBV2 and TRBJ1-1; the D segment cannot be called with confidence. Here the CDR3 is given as CASSELEGLNTEAFF. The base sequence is TGTGCCAGCAGTGAATTAGAGGGTTTGAACACTGAAGCTTTCTTT.